This TCR beta chain came from a study of T cells in Graves' hyperthyroidism and ophthalmopathy. Whole-study results and caveats: Most expanded thyroid clonotypes above 0.001 recurred in blood. By a 13 V-J model, ophthalmopathy was set apart from stable hyperthyroidism.

V was trimmed by 5 bases and J by 1 base, leaving 8 bases between them. In germline, CDR1 is MNHNS, CDR2 SASEGT. The CDR3 has 14 amino acids. This clonotype occurred many times. Antigen specificity is unknown. The CDR3 regions of TCR beta were amplified from RNA transcripts. TCR CDR3 underwent first-round RT-PCR with the HTBI primer set. MiXCR, run by TCRdb on the multiplex PCR reads, gives a single entry per CDR3 protein. The sample gives around 420,000 distinct CDR3 sequences, about a sixth of which show up once; over 7.5% is in the top ten. The sequence came from a woman in her late teens or twenties with Graves' hyperthyroidism. The rearrangement uses TRBV6-1 and TRBJ2-2; no definite D call. Sequenced material: blood. Here the CDR3 reads CASSPSQNTGELFF. As DNA, the CDR3 is TGTGCCAGCAGTCCTTCGCAGAACACCGGGGAGCTGTTTTTT.